This TCR beta chain was documented in a study of graft-versus-host responses after intestinal transplantation. Across the study: Recipients received multivisceral, liver-intestinal, or isolated intestinal transplants. Study results and limitations: Patients who carried graft-donor T cell macrochimerism also had high graft-versus-host to host-versus-graft clonal ratios in their allografts. The authors found GvH clones in recipient marrow, some appearing first in ileum or blood. There was an association between peak levels of circulating GvH clones and early post-transplant HvG declines.

As to this clone: What it binds is unknown.

Data came from immunoSEQ multiplex PCR; TCRdb stores just in-frame clones and leaves some out. The sample lists around 90,000 clones; about nine tenths were seen once. The CDR3 consists of 17 residues. V dropped 4 bases and J dropped 0 bases, with 14 bases sitting between them. CDR1 and CDR2 (germline): SGHRS, YFSETQ. Sequenced here: unstimulated CD4+ T cells sorted from spleen or lymph node cells, sampled before intestinal transplant. The J gene is TRBJ2-6, the V gene TRBV5-1; TRBD1 might be the D (6 bases). The TCR comes from a human donor who received an intestinal transplant. The CDR3 is CASSSGQQISGANVLTF. In nucleotides, the CDR3 is TGCGCCAGCAGCAGCGGACAGCAGATCTCTGGGGCCAACGTCCTGACTTTC.